One sample yielded the 28 T cell receptor beta chains listed below, sequenced in a study of T cells in women clearing cervical HPV infection. This table comes from immunoSEQ multiplex PCR, and its TCRdb copy is limited to in-frame clones, with some not included. The listing contains tens of thousands of clones. Specimen: blood buffy coat. These receptors came from a woman aged 18-70 years with a cervical HPV16 infection that either progressed to CIN3+ or cleared (not recorded which).

About this clone: The CDR3 end falls 3 residues outside the read, so it is completed with the germline J gene. The chain joins TRBV6-2 or TRBV6-3 to TRBJ1-6, with 7 bases fitting TRBD1. Per the germline V gene, CDR1 is MNHEY and CDR2 is SVGEGT. CDR3 size: 14 residues. With 5 bases clipped from V and 6 bases from J, the junction kept 4 bases outside the gene matches. The sequenced part of the CDR3 DNA is TGTGCCAGCAGTAGGAGGGACAGTAATTCACCC. The encoded protein is CASSRRDSNSP. The CDR3 reads in full as CASSRRDSNSPLHF.

Comment on this clone: The sequence runs out 3 residues before the end of the CDR3; the remainder is reconstructed from the germline J gene. J is TRBJ2-3 and V is TRBV12-5; possible D gene TRBD2, 7 bases. The CDR3 has 17 amino acids. V gave up 1 base and J gave up 1 base, with 15 bases separating them. Germline CDR1 reads LGHNT; CDR2 reads FRNRAP. CDR3 DNA (partial): TGTGCTAGTGGTTTGGCCTCCGGGCGGGGGCGCACAGATACG. It specifies CASGLASGRGRTDT. The CDR3 in its entirety is CASGLASGRGRTDTQYF. The full variable domain, in which reference TRBV12-5 and TRBJ2-3 provide the parts outside the CDR3, is DARVTQTPRHKVTEMGQEVTMRCQPILGHNTVFWYRQTMMQGLELLAYFRNRAPLDDSGMPKDRFSAEMPDATLATLKIQPSEPRDSAVYFCASGLASGRGRTDTQYFGPGTRLTVL.

Details on this clone: A junction boundary mismatches the germline segment, possibly from a read error. The read finishes 3 residues shy of the CDR3 end, and the germline J gene is used to complete it. The identical CDR3 is also encoded by other nucleotide sequences in the sample. The chain has TRBV30 and TRBJ1-3; the D gene is possibly TRBD1 (5 bases). The CDR3 loop spans 20 amino acids. Per the germline V gene, CDR1 is GTSNPN and CDR2 is SVGIG (reference sequence). CDR3 amino acids: CAWRGSGENLPFSSGNTIYF. The part of the CDR3 DNA that was read is TGTGCCTGGAGAGGCTCGGGGGAAAATCTTCCCTTTAGCTCTGGAAACACG.

As to this clone: The read ends 3 residues before the CDR3 terminus; that terminus is restored from the germline J gene. The V gene is TRBV29-1, the J gene TRBJ2-7; 7 bases match TRBD1. Germline values: CDR1 SQVTM, CDR2 ANQGSEA. V gave up 5 bases and J gave up 2 bases; unmatched junction bases: 6. The CDR3 covers 13 residues. The CDR3 here is CSVKIGGPYEQYF. The CDR3 DNA, read in part, is TGCAGCGTTAAAATAGGGGGCCCCTACGAG.

CDR3 sequence: CASSYSREGHEQYF. The sequenced CDR3 bases are TGTGCCAGCAGTTACTCGCGGGAGGGCCACGAG. The chain joins TRBV6-2 or TRBV6-3 to TRBJ2-7, with TRBD2 matching over 9 bases. The read is 3 residues too short to cover the CDR3 end, so that end is filled in from the germline J gene. The CDR3 runs 14 residues. Germline V CDR1 and CDR2: MNHEY, SVGEGT. V lost 0 bases and J lost 5; bases outside the gene matches: 2.

Comments on this clone: The junction departs from germline at one end; a sequencing error may be responsible. The CDR3 extends 3 residues past the end of the read, so its final part is completed from the germline J gene. The same CDR3 also results from other DNA sequences found in this sample. The rearrangement links TRBV7-8 to TRBJ1-3; 7 bases fit TRBD1. Germline CDR1 is SGHVS and CDR2 is FQNEAQ. This CDR3 has 15 residues. The CDR3 DNA, read in part, is TGTGCCAGCAGCTTACAGGACAGGAGTTTGAACACA. Translated, it gives CASSLQDRSLNT. The whole CDR3 sequence is CASSLQDRSLNTIYF.

To note about this clone: The read gets to within 3 residues of the CDR3 end, and the germline J gene fills in the rest. The chain recombines TRBV20-1 with TRBJ2-5, with D possibly matching TRBD1 (6 bases). The CDR3 runs to 14 residues. Germline CDR1 and CDR2: DFQATT and SNEGSKA (reference sequence). V lost 6 bases and J lost 2, with 16 bases in between. The CDR3 here is CSAPITGSQETQYF. The part of the CDR3 DNA that was read is TGCAGTGCCCCTATAACAGGGTCGCAAGAGACC.

Of note for this clone: The read finishes 3 residues shy of the CDR3 end, and the germline J gene is used to complete it. The V call is TRBV7-9, the J call TRBJ2-1; 8 bases match TRBD2. Trimming took 4 bases from V and 7 from J; bases not matched to a gene: 9. This CDR3 has 15 amino acids. In germline, CDR1 is SEHNR, CDR2 FQNEAQ (reference sequence). The part of the CDR3 DNA that was read is TGTGCCAGCAGCTCAGTTGCCAGCGGGAGTAATGAG. Translating gives CASSSVASGSNE. The entire CDR3 sequence reads CASSSVASGSNEQFF. The entire variable domain, with the rest obtained from reference TRBV7-9 and TRBJ2-1, is as follows: DTGVSQNPRHKITKRGQNVTFRCDPISEHNRLYWYRQTLGQGPEFLTYFQNEAQLEKSRLLSDRFSAERPKGSFSTLEIQRTEQGDSAMYLCASSSVASGSNEQFFGPGTRLTVL.

In regard to this clone: Coverage ceases 3 residues before the CDR3 finishes, and the germline J gene fills in the end. V and J are TRBV12-5 and TRBJ2-7; no clear D. This CDR3 spans 13 amino acids. Looked up from germline, CDR1 is LGHNT and CDR2 is FRNRAP. The V end was cut by 3 bases, the J end by 4 bases, with 10 bases between. CDR3 residues: CASGLGGEYEQYF. CDR3 DNA (partial): TGTGCTAGTGGTTTAGGCGGAGAGTACGAG. The entire variable domain, with the rest obtained from reference TRBV12-5 and TRBJ2-7, is as follows: DARVTQTPRHKVTEMGQEVTMRCQPILGHNTVFWYRQTMMQGLELLAYFRNRAPLDDSGMPKDRFSAEMPDATLATLKIQPSEPRDSAVYFCASGLGGEYEQYFGPGTRLTVT.

About this clone: The read finishes 3 residues shy of the CDR3 end, and the germline J gene is used to complete it. The V call is TRBV16, the J call TRBJ1-5, with D maybe TRBD1 (5 bases). This CDR3 contains 15 residues. Germline V lookup: CDR1 KGHSY, CDR2 FQNENV. The V and J ends lost 2 bases and 3 bases respectively, with 11 bases between them. The CDR3 loop reads CASSQNSGYNQPQHF. The CDR3 DNA, read in part, is TGTGCCAGCAGCCAAAATTCAGGGTACAATCAGCCC.

With respect to this clone: With the read ending 3 residues before the CDR3 end, the germline J gene is used to fill in that end. V usage is TRBV10-1 and J usage is TRBJ2-7; 7 positions agree with TRBD1. The V gene's germline CDR1 is WNHNN and CDR2 SYGVQD (reference sequence). The CDR3 has 14 amino acids. The V gene end was trimmed by 7 bases and the J gene end by 2 bases; junction bases not matched to a gene: 8. Partial CDR3 DNA: TGCGCCAGCATATCTCATACAGGGGCCTACGAG. Protein sequence: CASISHTGAYE. The entire CDR3 is CASISHTGAYEQYF.

In the case of this clone: Germline and junction disagree at one end, which may indicate a read error. The read stops 3 residues short of the end of the CDR3; the missing end is completed from the germline J gene. The chain is built from TRBV5-1 and TRBJ2-2; TRBD1 aligns across 8 bases. CDR3 length: 15 amino acids. Looked up from germline, CDR1 is SGHRS and CDR2 is YFSETQ. CDR3 region: CASSPTQGAVGKLFF. CDR3 DNA (partial): TGCGCCAGCAGCCCGACGCAGGGGGCTGTCGGGAAG.

As to this clone: The read gets to within 3 residues of the CDR3 end, and the germline J gene fills in the rest. The chain is built from TRBV7-2 and TRBJ2-2, with 7 bases that match TRBD2. CDR3 length: 15 residues. Germline-derived CDR1 and CDR2 are SGHTA and FQGNSA. The CDR3: CASSLVGGNNEKLFF. The CDR3 bases that were read are TGTGCCAGCAGCTTAGTCGGGGGGAACAATGAAAAG. The full variable domain, in which reference TRBV7-2 and TRBJ2-2 provide the parts outside the CDR3, is GAGVSQSPSNKVTEKGKDVELRCDPISGHTALYWYRQSLGQGLEFLIYFQGNSAPDKSGLPSDRFSAERTGGSVSTLTIQRTQQEDSAVYLCASSLVGGNNEKLFFGEGSRLTVL.

This clone registers medium-sized by frequency. Read sequence stops 3 residues before the CDR3 end, and the germline J gene provides the missing end. The gene calls are TRBV5-4 and TRBJ2-3, with TRBD1 as a possible D gene (6 bases). Germline V gives CDR1 SGHNT, CDR2 YYREEE (reference sequence). The length of the CDR3 is 15 residues. Trimming left V 2 bases short and J 4 bases short, with 14 bases between. Partial CDR3 DNA: TGTGCCAGCAGCTTCGGCAGGGGTAGTGCAGATACG. Translated: CASSFGRGSADT. The full CDR3 reads CASSFGRGSADTQYF.

Turning to this clone: The CDR3 end falls 3 residues outside the read, so it is completed with the germline J gene. V gene TRBV19 combines with J gene TRBJ1-4; D not certain. From germline, CDR1 is LNHDA and CDR2 SQIVND (reference sequence). The CDR3 has 15 residues. Trimming cost V 5 bases and J 0 bases, with 10 bases left between them. CDR3 amino acids: CASSSYGATNEKLFF. The CDR3 DNA, read in part, is TGTGCCAGTAGTTCCTACGGTGCAACTAATGAAAAA.

The part of the CDR3 DNA that was read is TGTGCCAGCAGGGTAGCGGGAGGGCCGAGCACCGGGGAG. It encodes CASRVAGGPSTGE. From start to end, the CDR3 is CASRVAGGPSTGELFF. The V gene is TRBV2, the J gene TRBJ2-2, with 11 nucleotides matching TRBD2. The CDR3 end lies 3 residues beyond the end of the read and is filled in from the germline J gene. Germline CDR1 is SNHLY and CDR2 is FYNNEI. This CDR3 contains 16 residues. After removal of 6 bases from V and 4 bases from J, the junction contained 7 bases not matched to a gene.

CDR3 sequence: CSAGGQNTEAFF. The CDR3 DNA, read in part, is TGCAGTGCAGGCGGTCAGAACACTGAA. The V call is TRBV20-1, the J call TRBJ1-1, with unresolved D. The read terminates 3 residues ahead of where the CDR3 ends, so the germline J gene completes it. The germline CDR1 and CDR2 sequences are DFQATT and SNEGSKA (reference sequence). Between the trimmed V and J ends, which lost 6 bases and 1 base, there was a span of 9 bases. The CDR3 contains 12 residues.

Comment on this clone: The read stops 3 residues short of the end of the CDR3; the missing end is completed from the germline J gene. V gene TRBV7-9 combines with J gene TRBJ2-4; 8 bases are shared with TRBD1. V was pared by 3 bases and J by 7 bases, with 5 bases of the junction left unmatched. CDR1 is SEHNR, CDR2 FQNEAQ, per germline (reference sequence). This CDR3 spans 14 amino acids. The DNA read from the CDR3 is TGTGCCAGCAGCTTCGGACAGGGTGCGAACATT. This codes for CASSFGQGANI. The full-length CDR3 reads as CASSFGQGANIQYF.

For this clone: The read ends 3 residues before the CDR3 terminus; that terminus is restored from the germline J gene. The V call is TRBV14, the J call TRBJ1-6, with D possibly TRBD1 on 6 matching bases. Per germline, CDR1 SGHDN and CDR2 FVKESK. Trimming shortened V by 2 bases and J by 10 bases, and 9 bases separated the two germline ends. The CDR3 totals 13 residues. The sequenced CDR3 bases are TGTGCCAGCAGCCAAACAGGGCAGTCACCC. Encoded protein: CASSQTGQSP. The whole CDR3 sequence reads CASSQTGQSPLHF.

Concerning this clone itself: Sequencing ends 3 residues short of the CDR3 end; the germline J gene provides the rest. The V gene is TRBV30, the J gene TRBJ1-5; TRBD1 matches at 7 bases. Losses at the gene ends were 2 bases for V and 0 bases for J; bases not matched to a gene: 10. This CDR3 spans 17 amino acids. Germline CDR1 and CDR2: GTSNPN and SVGIG (reference sequence). The CDR3 DNA, read in part, is TGTGCCTGGAGTAGGCAGGGGGACCACTATAGCAATCAGCCC. The encoded protein is CAWSRQGDHYSNQP. The whole CDR3 sequence reads CAWSRQGDHYSNQPQHF.

Concerning this clone: The CDR3 end is not reached by the read, which stops 3 residues before it; the germline J gene fills it in. The chain links TRBV20-1 to TRBJ2-3; TRBD2 aligns across 7 bases. The junction had 11 bases not matched to a gene; V was cut back by 6 bases and J by 8 bases. CDR1 and CDR2 from the germline V gene are DFQATT and SNEGSKA (reference sequence). The CDR3 contains 13 residues. CDR3 residues: CSAIERRGVTQYF. The DNA read from the CDR3 is TGCAGTGCCATAGAACGCCGGGGGGTTACG.

For this clone: Germline and junction disagree at one end, which may indicate a read error. Read coverage stops 3 residues before the CDR3 terminus; the germline J gene supplies the remainder. The rearrangement joins TRBV7-7 to TRBJ1-1; possible D gene TRBD1, 5 bases. Germline CDR1 and CDR2: SSHAT and FNYEAQ (reference sequence). CDR3 length: 13 residues. This CDR3 is CASSLGAEETAFF. CDR3 bases read: TGTGCTAGCAGCTTAGGGGCTGAAGAGACA.

In regard to this clone: Sequence at one end of the junction differs from germline and may be a read error. The CDR3 end falls 3 residues outside the read, so it is completed with the germline J gene. The chain carries TRBV7-7 and TRBJ2-5, with D maybe TRBD2 (6 bases). The germline V gene has CDR1 SSHAT and CDR2 FNYEAQ (reference sequence). The CDR3 is 16 residues long. The CDR3 bases that were read are TGTGCTAGCAGCCTAAGAGCCGCCGGGACTTTAGAGACC. This codes for CASSLRAAGTLET. The complete CDR3 reads CASSLRAAGTLETQYF.

In the case of this clone: The sequenced fragment ends 3 residues before the CDR3 boundary, so the rest is inferred from the germline J gene. V gene TRBV2 combines with J gene TRBJ2-3, with 8 bases matching TRBD1. The CDR3 contains 14 residues. Looked up from germline, CDR1 is SNHLY and CDR2 is FYNNEI. Partial CDR3 DNA: TGTGCCAGCAGCCGCCAGGGGGCAGGGGAGACG. Amino acid sequence: CASSRQGAGET. Given in full, the CDR3 is CASSRQGAGETQYF.

As to this clone: Read data end 3 residues before the CDR3 end; the end is taken from the germline J gene. V usage is TRBV10-3 and J usage is TRBJ1-4; D perhaps matches TRBD1 (6 bases). The CDR3 totals 15 residues. V was shortened by 6 bases and J by 7 bases, with 18 bases between the two germline ends. The germline V gene encodes CDR1 ENHRY and CDR2 SYGVKD. The CDR3 is CAISDATGSVEKLFF. Incomplete CDR3 DNA: TGTGCCATCAGCGACGCCACAGGGTCGGTTGAAAAA.

Concerning this clone itself: The DNA ends 3 residues before the CDR3 does, and the rest of the CDR3 is filled in from the germline J gene. The rearrangement uses TRBV12-3 or TRBV12-4 and TRBJ2-2, with 9 nucleotides matching TRBD1. The CDR3 extends over 17 amino acids. The DNA read from the CDR3 is TGTGCCAGCAGGATACAGGGGGCTGGAGCTGGGGCCAACGTG. Translation gives CASRIQGAGAGANV. The complete CDR3 sequence is CASRIQGAGAGANVLFF.

About this clone itself: The read terminates 3 residues before the CDR3 end, so the remaining end is supplied by the germline J gene. The chain has TRBV7-2 and TRBJ2-1, with 11 bases identical to TRBD2. The CDR3 contains 15 residues. Per germline, CDR1 SGHTA and CDR2 FQGNSA. The V segment lost 2 bases and the J segment 6 bases; nucleotides outside the gene matches: 3. The sequenced part of the CDR3 DNA is TGTGCCAGCAGCTTACCTGGGACTAGCGGCAATGAG. Protein sequence: CASSLPGTSGNE. The CDR3 in full is CASSLPGTSGNEQFF.

Points on this clone: The CDR3 end is not reached by the read, which stops 3 residues before it; the germline J gene fills it in. The J gene is TRBJ2-1, the V gene TRBV5-1; 7 nucleotides match TRBD2. V dropped 1 base and J dropped 0; count of bases not matched to a gene: 4. Germline V gene sequence: CDR1 SGHRS, CDR2 YFSETQ. The CDR3 length is 16 residues. CDR3 DNA (partial): TGCGCCAGCAGCTTGCATCTAGCGGTCTCCTACAATGAG. It specifies CASSLHLAVSYNE. The complete CDR3 sequence is CASSLHLAVSYNEQFF.